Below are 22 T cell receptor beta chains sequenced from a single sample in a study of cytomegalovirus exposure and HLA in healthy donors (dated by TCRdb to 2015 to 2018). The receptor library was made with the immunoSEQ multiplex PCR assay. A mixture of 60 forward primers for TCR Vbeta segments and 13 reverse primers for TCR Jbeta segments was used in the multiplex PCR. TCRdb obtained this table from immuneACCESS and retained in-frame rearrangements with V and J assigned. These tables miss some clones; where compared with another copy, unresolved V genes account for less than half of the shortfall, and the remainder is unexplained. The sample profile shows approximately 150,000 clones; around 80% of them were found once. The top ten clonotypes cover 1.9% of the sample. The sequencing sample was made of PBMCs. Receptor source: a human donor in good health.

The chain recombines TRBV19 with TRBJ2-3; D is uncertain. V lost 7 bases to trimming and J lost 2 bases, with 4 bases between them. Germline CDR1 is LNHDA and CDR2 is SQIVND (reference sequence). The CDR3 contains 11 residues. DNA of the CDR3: TGTGCCAGTACATCCACAGATACGCAGTATTTT. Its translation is CASTSTDTQYF.

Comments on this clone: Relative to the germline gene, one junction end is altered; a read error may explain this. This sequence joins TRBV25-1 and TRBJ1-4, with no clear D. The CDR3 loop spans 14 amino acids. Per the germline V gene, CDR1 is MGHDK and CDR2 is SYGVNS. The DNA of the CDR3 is TGTGCCGGCAGTGGGAGTAACCCGAATGAAAAACTGTTTTTT. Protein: CAGSGSNPNEKLFF.

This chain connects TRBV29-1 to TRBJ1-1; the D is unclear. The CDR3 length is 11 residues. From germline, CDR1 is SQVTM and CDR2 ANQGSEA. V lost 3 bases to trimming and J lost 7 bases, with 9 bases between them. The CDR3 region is CSVESYSEAFF. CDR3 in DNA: TGCAGCGTTGAGTCGTACAGTGAAGCTTTCTTT.

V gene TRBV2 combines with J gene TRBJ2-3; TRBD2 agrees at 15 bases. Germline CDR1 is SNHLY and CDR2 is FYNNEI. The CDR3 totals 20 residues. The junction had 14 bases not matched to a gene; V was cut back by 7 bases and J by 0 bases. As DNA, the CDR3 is TGTGCCAGCAAGGACTACCCGGGACTAGCGGGGGGACCTAGCACAGATACGCAGTATTTT. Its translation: CASKDYPGLAGGPSTDTQYF.

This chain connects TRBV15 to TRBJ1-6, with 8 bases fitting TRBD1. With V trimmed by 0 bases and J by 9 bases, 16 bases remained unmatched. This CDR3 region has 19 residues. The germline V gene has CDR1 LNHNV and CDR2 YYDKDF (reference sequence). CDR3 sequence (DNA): TGTGCCACCAGCAGAGATCCTCTCCAGGACAGGGTATTTAGTTCACCCCTCCACTTT. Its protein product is CATSRDPLQDRVFSSPLHF.

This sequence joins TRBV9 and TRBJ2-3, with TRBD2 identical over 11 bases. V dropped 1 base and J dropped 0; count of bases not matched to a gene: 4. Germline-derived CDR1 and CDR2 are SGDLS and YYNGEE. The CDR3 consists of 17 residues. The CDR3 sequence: CASSVTSGGTSTDTQYF. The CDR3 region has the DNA TGTGCCAGCAGCGTAACTAGCGGGGGAACTAGCACAGATACGCAGTATTTT. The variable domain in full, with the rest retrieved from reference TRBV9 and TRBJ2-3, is DSGVTQTPKHLITATGQRVTLRCSPRSGDLSVYWYQQSLDQGLQFLIQYYNGEERAKGNILERFSAQQFPDLHSELNLSSLELGDSALYFCASSVTSGGTSTDTQYFGPGTRLTVL.

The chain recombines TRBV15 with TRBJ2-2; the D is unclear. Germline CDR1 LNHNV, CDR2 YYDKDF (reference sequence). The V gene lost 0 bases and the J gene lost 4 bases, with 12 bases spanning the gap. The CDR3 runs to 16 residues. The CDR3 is CATSREGRLLTGELFF. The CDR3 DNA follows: TGTGCCACCAGCAGAGAGGGCAGGCTCCTCACCGGGGAGCTGTTTTTT. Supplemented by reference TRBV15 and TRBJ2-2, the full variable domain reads DAMVIQNPRYQVTQFGKPVTLSCSQTLNHNVMYWYQQKSSQAPKLLFHYYDKDFNNEADTPDNFQSRRPNTSFCFLDIRSPGLGDTAMYLCATSREGRLLTGELFFGEGSRLTVL.

CDR3 sequence reads: CSVAPTLGGTEAFF. The CDR3 region has the DNA TGCAGCGTGGCCCCGACTTTAGGCGGCACTGAAGCTTTCTTT. The chain is built from TRBV29-1 and TRBJ1-1; D is undetermined. Germline CDR1 is SQVTM and CDR2 is ANQGSEA. Trimming took 6 bases from V and 4 from J, leaving 18 bases between them. The length of the CDR3 is 14 residues.

The CDR3 region is CASSLVAGGYEQYF. CDR3 coding DNA: TGTGCCAGCAGCTTAGTAGCGGGGGGCTACGAGCAGTACTTC. This chain uses TRBV7-8 with TRBJ2-7; 10 positions match TRBD2. J lost 3 bases, V lost 1 base, and 0 bases had no gene match. The CDR3 has 14 amino acids. The germline V gene encodes CDR1 SGHVS and CDR2 FQNEAQ.

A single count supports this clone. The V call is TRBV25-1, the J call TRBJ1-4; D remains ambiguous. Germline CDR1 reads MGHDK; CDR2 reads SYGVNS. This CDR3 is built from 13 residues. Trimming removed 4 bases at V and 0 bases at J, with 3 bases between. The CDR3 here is CASSAATNEKLFF. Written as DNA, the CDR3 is TGTGCCAGCAGTGCAGCAACTAATGAAAAACTGTTTTTT. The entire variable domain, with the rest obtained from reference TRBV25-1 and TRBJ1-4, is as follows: EADIYQTPRYLVIGTGKKITLECSQTMGHDKMYWYQQDPGMELHLIHYSYGVNSTEKGDLSSESTVSRIRTEHFPLTLESARPSHTSQYLCASSAATNEKLFFGSGTQLSVL.

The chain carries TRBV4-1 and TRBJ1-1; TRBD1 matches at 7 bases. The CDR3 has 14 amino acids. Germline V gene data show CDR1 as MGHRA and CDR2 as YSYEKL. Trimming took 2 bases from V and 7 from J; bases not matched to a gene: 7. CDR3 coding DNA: TGCGCCAGCAGCCAACAGGGGGGACAAAATGAAGCTTTCTTT. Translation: CASSQQGGQNEAFF.

The CDR3 nucleotides read TGTGCCACCCTCACCTACGGGGGGGCAGGCAATGAGCAGTTCTTC. It specifies CATLTYGGAGNEQFF. This chain joins TRBV28 and TRBJ2-1; TRBD2 agrees at 8 bases. The germline V gene has CDR1 MDHEN and CDR2 SYDVKM. V was clipped by 10 bases and J by 6 bases; unmatched bases: 14. The CDR3 runs 15 residues.

The chain's CDR3 is CSVVTGTQYF. Here the CDR3 DNA reads TGCAGCGTTGTTACTGGTACGCAGTATTTT. This chain links TRBV29-1 with TRBJ2-3; D gene unclear. From germline, CDR1 is SQVTM and CDR2 ANQGSEA. Trimming took 4 bases from V and 8 from J, leaving 7 bases between them. The CDR3 length is 10 residues.

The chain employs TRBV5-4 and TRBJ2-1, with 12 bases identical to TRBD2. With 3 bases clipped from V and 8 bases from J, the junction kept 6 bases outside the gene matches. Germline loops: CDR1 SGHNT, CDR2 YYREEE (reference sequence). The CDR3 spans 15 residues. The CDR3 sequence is CASSSGLAGGDEQFF. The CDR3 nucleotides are TGTGCCAGCAGCTCGGGACTAGCGGGTGGAGATGAGCAGTTCTTC.

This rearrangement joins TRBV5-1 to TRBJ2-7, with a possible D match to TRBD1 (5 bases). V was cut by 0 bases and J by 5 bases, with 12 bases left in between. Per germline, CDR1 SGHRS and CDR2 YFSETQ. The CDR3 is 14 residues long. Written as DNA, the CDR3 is TGCGCCAGCAGCTTGGGTCAGGGAACAGACGAGCAGTACTTC. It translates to CASSLGQGTDEQYF.

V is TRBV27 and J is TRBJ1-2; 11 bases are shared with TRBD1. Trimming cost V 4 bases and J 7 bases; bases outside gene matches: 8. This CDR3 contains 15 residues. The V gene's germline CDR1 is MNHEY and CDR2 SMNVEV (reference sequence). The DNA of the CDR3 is TGTGCCAGCAGTTATGGACAGGGGGCATTAGGTGGCTACACCTTC. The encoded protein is CASSYGQGALGGYTF.

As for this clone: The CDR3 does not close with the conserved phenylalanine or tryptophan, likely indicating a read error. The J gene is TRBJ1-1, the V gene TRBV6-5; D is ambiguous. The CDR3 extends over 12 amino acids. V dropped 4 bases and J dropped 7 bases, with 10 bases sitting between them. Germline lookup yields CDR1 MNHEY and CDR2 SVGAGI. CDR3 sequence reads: CASSSRSCEAFL. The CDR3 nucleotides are TGTGCCAGCAGTTCCCGTTCCTGTGAAGCTTTCCTT.

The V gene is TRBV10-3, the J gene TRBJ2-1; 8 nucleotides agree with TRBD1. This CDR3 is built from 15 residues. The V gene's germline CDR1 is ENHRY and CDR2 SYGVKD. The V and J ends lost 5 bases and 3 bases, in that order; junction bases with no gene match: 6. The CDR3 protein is CAISRDRGGYNEQFF. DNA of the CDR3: TGTGCCATCAGTCGAGACAGGGGCGGCTACAATGAGCAGTTCTTC.

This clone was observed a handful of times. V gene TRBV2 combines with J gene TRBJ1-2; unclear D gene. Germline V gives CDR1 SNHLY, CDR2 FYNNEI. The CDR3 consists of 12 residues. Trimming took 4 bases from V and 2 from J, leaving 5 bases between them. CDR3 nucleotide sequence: TGTGCCAGCAGTGGCAGGAACTATGGCTACACCTTC. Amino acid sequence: CASSGRNYGYTF.

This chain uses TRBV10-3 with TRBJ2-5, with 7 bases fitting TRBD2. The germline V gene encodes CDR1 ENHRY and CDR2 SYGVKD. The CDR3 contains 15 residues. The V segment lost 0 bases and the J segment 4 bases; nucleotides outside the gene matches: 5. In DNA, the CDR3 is TGTGCCATCAGTGAGTCGGGTGGCGGGGGAGAGACCCAGTACTTC. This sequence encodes CAISESGGGGETQYF.

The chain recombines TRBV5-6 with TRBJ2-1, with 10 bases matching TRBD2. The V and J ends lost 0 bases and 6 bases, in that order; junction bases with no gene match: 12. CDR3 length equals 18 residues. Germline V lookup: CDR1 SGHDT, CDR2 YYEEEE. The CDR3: CASSLALLAGTGRNEQFF. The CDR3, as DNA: TGTGCCAGCAGCTTGGCCCTACTAGCGGGGACTGGCCGCAATGAGCAGTTCTTC.

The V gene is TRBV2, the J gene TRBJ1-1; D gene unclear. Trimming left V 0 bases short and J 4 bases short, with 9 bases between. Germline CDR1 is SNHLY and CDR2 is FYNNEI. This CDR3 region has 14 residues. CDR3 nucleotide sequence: TGTGCCAGCAGTGAAGCCGGGGAGGGCACTGAAGCTTTCTTT. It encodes CASSEAGEGTEAFF.